A selection of T cell receptor beta chains follows, all from one sample in a study of T cell responses to AZD1222 COVID-19 vaccine. Sequenced by immunoSEQ multiplex PCR; TCRdb stores in-frame clones only, minus some. The profile shows roughly 100,000 clones, about nine tenths of them singletons. The input for sequencing was peripheral blood, taken on day 0 of AZD1222 vaccination. These TCRs come from an adult in good health. The CDR3 runs from the conserved cysteine through the conserved F or W. D genes are given only for firm matches. Part of the rows lack a size; the others show once, few, many or a class for expanded clones.

clone_size j_call d_call v_call cdr3_aa cdr3_nt
- TRBJ2-2 TRBD2 TRBV6-6 CASSISGMNTGELFF TGTGCCAGCAGCATTAGCGGGATGAACACCGGGGAGCTGTTTTTT
- TRBJ1-6 - TRBV2 CASRLMTNSPLHF TGTGCCAGCAGGTTAATGACCAATTCACCCCTCCACTTT
few TRBJ2-7 - TRBV28 CASSLWASSYEQYF TGTGCCAGCAGTTTATGGGCCAGCTCCTACGAGCAGTACTTC
- TRBJ1-4 - TRBV6-1 CASSERTDQNEKLFF TGTGCCAGCAGTGAGAGGACAGATCAAAATGAAAAACTGTTTTTT
- TRBJ1-2 - TRBV30 CAWSVPPAVNGYTF TGTGCCTGGAGTGTTCCCCCCGCGGTTAATGGCTACACCTTC
- TRBJ2-4 TRBD1 TRBV18 CASSPPNFQGASAKNIQYF TGTGCCAGCTCACCACCAAATTTCCAGGGGGCTTCAGCCAAAAACATTCAGTACTTC
- TRBJ2-7 TRBD2 TRBV6-5 CASSYSAGGGSYEQYF TGTGCCAGCAGTTACTCAGCGGGAGGGGGGTCCTACGAGCAGTACTTC
- TRBJ2-5 - TRBV7-3 CASSLTPGAETQYF TGTGCCAGCAGCTTAACGCCAGGGGCAGAGACCCAGTACTTC
- TRBJ2-7 - TRBV30 CAWSPGPIGKQYF TGTGCCTGGAGTCCGGGACCGATTGGGAAGCAGTACTTC
medium-sized TRBJ1-2 - TRBV15 CATSREVSADGYTF TGTGCCACCAGCAGAGAGGTCAGTGCGGATGGCTACACCTTC
- TRBJ2-5 - TRBV7-8 CASLGPGKTQYF TGTGCCAGCCTTGGACCGGGGAAGACCCAGTACTTC
- TRBJ2-3 - TRBV4-2 CASSQVVASLVTDTQYF TGTGCCAGCAGCCAAGTGGTTGCTTCCCTAGTCACAGATACGCAGTATTTT
- TRBJ2-1 TRBD2 TRBV19 CASSMLAGPSYNEQFF TGTGCCAGTAGTATGCTAGCGGGTCCCTCCTACAATGAGCAGTTCTTC
- TRBJ2-3 TRBD2 TRBV3-1/TRBV3-2 CASSQAAGGRDTQYF TGTGCCAGCAGCCAAGCAGCGGGAGGGCGAGATACGCAGTATTTT
- TRBJ1-1 - TRBV28 CASSPSGTQNTEAFF TGTGCCAGCAGTCCTTCGGGGACCCAGAACACTGAAGCTTTCTTT
- TRBJ2-7 - TRBV18 CASSSTVYLVGDDEQYF TGTGCCAGCTCATCGACAGTTTACCTAGTGGGAGACGACGAGCAGTACTTC
- TRBJ2-1 - TRBV24-1 CATSDFPGTSSSYNEQFF TGTGCCACCAGTGATTTCCCTGGGACTTCCAGCTCCTACAATGAGCAGTTCTTC
- TRBJ1-5 TRBD1 TRBV6-5 CASSYSWTGEQPQHF TGTGCCAGCAGTTACTCCTGGACAGGGGAACAGCCCCAGCATTTT
- TRBJ2-2 - TRBV5-1 CASSWPGTTGELFF TGCGCCAGCAGCTGGCCTGGGACCACCGGGGAGCTGTTTTTT
- TRBJ1-4 - TRBV27 CASSFRGEQEKLFF TGTGCCAGCAGTTTCCGGGGCGAACAGGAAAAACTGTTTTTT
- TRBJ1-5 - TRBV6-5 CASRTPGQIISPQHF TGTGCCAGCAGGACTCCGGGACAAATAATCAGCCCCCAGCATTTT
- TRBJ2-7 TRBD1 TRBV5-1 CASSSTGGEQYF TGCGCCAGCAGCTCGACAGGGGGCGAGCAGTACTTC
- TRBJ1-5 - TRBV28 CASSILREAGNQPQHF TGTGCCAGCAGTATACTAAGGGAGGCGGGCAATCAGCCCCAGCATTTT
- TRBJ1-1 - TRBV3-1/TRBV3-2 CASSQAVLGEAFF TGTGCCAGCAGCCAAGCCGTTCTCGGTGAAGCTTTCTTT
- TRBJ2-7 TRBD1 TRBV28 CASSLILGQTYEQYF TGTGCCAGCAGTTTAATCTTGGGACAGACCTACGAGCAGTACTTC
once TRBJ1-1 - TRBV7-2 CASSLVRLGTEAFF TGTGCCAGCAGCTTAGTCCGGCTGGGAACTGAAGCTTTCTTT
- TRBJ1-2 - TRBV28 CASSLNGGVWTF TGTGCCAGCAGTTTAAACGGGGGCGTTTGGACCTTC
- TRBJ1-3 - TRBV5-1 CASSADSGSSGNTIYF TGCGCCAGCAGCGCGGATTCGGGAAGCTCTGGAAACACCATATATTTT
- TRBJ1-4 - TRBV18 CASSPQGANEKLFF TGTGCCAGCTCACCACAGGGAGCTAATGAAAAACTGTTTTTT
- TRBJ1-1 - TRBV19 CASSFRGVTEAFF TGTGCCAGTAGCTTTCGGGGGGTCACTGAAGCTTTCTTT
- TRBJ1-1 - TRBV11-2 CASSLNRLEAFF TGTGCCAGCAGCCTGAACCGACTAGAAGCTTTCTTT
- TRBJ2-1 TRBD2 TRBV10-3 CAISGAIASGRAPDEQFF TGTGCCATCAGTGGCGCGATTGCTAGCGGGAGGGCCCCGGATGAGCAGTTCTTC
- TRBJ2-5 - TRBV27 CASSIGQLETQYF TGTGCCAGCAGCATCGGACAGTTGGAGACCCAGTACTTC
- TRBJ1-4 - TRBV7-3 CASSSQGFATNEKLFF TGTGCCAGCAGCTCTCAGGGGTTTGCGACTAATGAAAAACTGTTTTTT
- TRBJ1-4 TRBD1 TRBV27 CASSLHRGPNEKLFF TGTGCCAGCAGTTTACACAGGGGGCCTAATGAAAAACTGTTTTTT
- TRBJ1-2 TRBD1 TRBV18 CASYGTEFYGYTF TGTGCCAGCTACGGGACAGAGTTCTATGGCTACACCTTC
- TRBJ1-1 - TRBV7-2 CASSRGASTEAFF TGTGCCAGCAGTCGTGGGGCGAGCACTGAAGCTTTCTTT
- TRBJ2-7 - TRBV1 CTSTPGPPGEQYF TGCACCAGCACCCCCGGGCCGCCCGGAGAGCAGTACTTC
- TRBJ1-4 - TRBV5-1 CASSLAGTTGSEKLFF TGCGCCAGCAGCTTGGCCGGGACTACGGGATCTGAAAAACTGTTTTTT
- TRBJ2-4 - TRBV6-2/TRBV6-3 CASSYPDQKNIQYF TGTGCCAGCAGTTACCCAGACCAGAAAAACATTCAGTACTTC
- TRBJ2-3 - TRBV5-1 CASSLFFTDTQYF TGCGCCAGCAGCTTGTTCTTCACAGATACGCAGTATTTT
- TRBJ2-4 - TRBV28 CASNALLGSVNIQYF TGTGCCAGCAATGCCCTCTTGGGCAGCGTAAACATTCAGTACTTC
once TRBJ2-7 TRBD1 TRBV29-1 CSVSFGTGGGEQYF TGCAGCGTTAGTTTCGGGACAGGGGGCGGCGAGCAGTACTTC
- TRBJ1-2 - TRBV18 CASSPPAGSGGYTF TGTGCCAGCTCACCACCAGCGGGCTCGGGGGGCTACACCTTC
- TRBJ2-7 TRBD1 TRBV10-3 CAIRFRDSSYEQYF TGTGCCATCAGATTCCGGGACAGCTCCTACGAGCAGTACTTC
- TRBJ2-7 - TRBV2 CASSEDVWDTAYEQYF TGTGCCAGCAGTGAAGATGTCTGGGACACCGCCTACGAGCAGTACTTC
- TRBJ1-1 - TRBV20-1 CSARRDTEAFF TGCAGTGCTAGGAGGGACACTGAAGCTTTCTTT
- TRBJ2-2 TRBD1 TRBV4-2 CASSQIGTAKNTGELFF TGTGCCAGCAGCCAAATAGGGACAGCCAAGAACACCGGGGAGCTGTTTTTT
- TRBJ2-7 TRBD1 TRBV10-3 CAISTGTGAYEQYF TGTGCCATCAGCACCGGGACAGGGGCTTACGAGCAGTACTTC
- TRBJ2-7 TRBD1 TRBV28 CASSFSPGTGFYEQYF TGTGCCAGCAGTTTTTCCCCCGGGACAGGGTTCTACGAGCAGTACTTC
- TRBJ2-1 - TRBV10-2 CASSDRVWGSYNEQFF TGCGCCAGCAGTGATCGGGTTTGGGGGAGCTACAATGAGCAGTTCTTC
- TRBJ1-2 - TRBV19 CATSEAGRLGYTF TGTGCCACCTCAGAGGCAGGGCGGCTTGGCTACACCTTC
- TRBJ1-2 TRBD1 TRBV10-3 CAITEDRGGYNEGYTF TGTGCCATCACCGAGGACAGGGGAGGGTATAATGAGGGCTACACCTTC
few TRBJ1-5 - TRBV2 CASNSRSNQPQHF TGTGCCAGCAACAGCAGAAGCAATCAGCCCCAGCATTTT
- TRBJ1-2 - TRBV28 CASSSSGQSLFYGYTF TGTGCCAGCAGTTCATCGGGACAATCACTATTCTATGGCTACACCTTC
- TRBJ1-2 TRBD1 TRBV3-1/TRBV3-2 CASSQNRGGLHGYTF TGTGCCAGCAGCCAAAATCGAGGGGGCTTACATGGCTACACCTTC
- TRBJ2-3 - TRBV6-1 CASSEMYTDTQYF TGTGCCAGCAGTGAAATGTATACAGATACGCAGTATTTT
- TRBJ1-2 - TRBV11-2 CASSSVPRYGYTF TGTGCCAGCAGCTCGGTCCCCCGTTATGGCTACACCTTC